The next 27 T cell receptor beta chains were all read from a single sample in a study of identifying expanded T cells in peripheral blood (dated by TCRdb to about 2019). Library preparation used the immunoSEQ multiplex PCR assay. This immuneACCESS table, as held by TCRdb, lists in-frame sequences with V and J called but not all clones. Of the missing ones, under half trace to an unresolved V gene in checked studies; the others have no known cause. Across this sample there are 85,000 to 90,000 clones, with approximately 83% seen only once. The ten largest clones add up to around 5.6% of the sample. What was sequenced was blood. The source of these receptors is a person between 18 and 75 years old in good health.

The chain couples TRBV14 to TRBJ1-1; D is unclear. V dropped 6 bases and J dropped 1 base, with 18 bases sitting between them. The CDR3 is made up of 16 amino acids. CDR1 is SGHDN, CDR2 FVKESK, per germline. CDR3 residues: CASSQPEAGRNTEAFF. In nucleotides, the CDR3 is TGTGCCAGCAGTCAACCCGAGGCGGGCCGGAACACTGAAGCTTTCTTT. Filled out from reference TRBV14 and TRBJ1-1, the complete variable domain reads EAGVTQFPSHSVIEKGQTVTLRCDPISGHDNLYWYRRVMGKEIKFLLHFVKESKQDESGMPNNRFLAERTGGTYSTLKVQPAELEDSGVYFCASSQPEAGRNTEAFFGQGTRLTVV.

The rearrangement uses TRBV11-3 and TRBJ1-6, with a tentative D call TRBD1 (6 bases). This CDR3 region has 16 residues. Germline V gene sequence: CDR1 SGHNT, CDR2 YENEEA. The V end was cut by 0 bases, the J end by 8 bases, with 14 bases between. Here the CDR3 reads CASSLESGQIHSPLHF. CDR3 nucleotides: TGTGCCAGCAGCTTAGAGTCCGGACAGATTCATTCACCCCTCCACTTT.

The chain links TRBV4-3 to TRBJ1-1; D not certain. The CDR3 loop spans 16 amino acids. The germline V and J ends were trimmed by 2 bases and 1 base, with 14 bases remaining between them. Per germline, CDR1 LGHNA and CDR2 YSLEER. The CDR3 spells CASSQYDRARNTEAFF. The CDR3 DNA reads TGCGCCAGCAGCCAATATGATCGGGCACGGAACACTGAAGCTTTCTTT.

This clone appeared a single time. The J gene is TRBJ1-6, the V gene TRBV6-1, with 7 bases fitting TRBD1. With V trimmed by 4 bases and J by 5 bases, 11 bases remained unmatched. The germline V gene encodes CDR1 MNHNS and CDR2 SASEGT. CDR3 length: 17 residues. This CDR3 reads CASSVSTPGTDNSPLHF. In nucleotides, the CDR3 is TGTGCCAGCAGTGTCTCGACCCCCGGGACAGATAATTCACCCCTCCACTTT.

The V call is TRBV6-1, the J call TRBJ1-2; D is uncertain. CDR1 and CDR2 from the germline V gene are MNHNS and SASEGT. This CDR3 spans 19 amino acids. With 4 bases removed from V and 4 bases from J, the gap between germline ends came to 28 bases. CDR3 residues: CASSGHYRGSSPPVYGYTF. CDR3 bases: TGTGCCAGCAGTGGCCATTACCGGGGTAGCTCGCCTCCCGTCTATGGCTACACCTTC.

The rearrangement uses TRBV4-1 and TRBJ2-7; 10 positions agree with TRBD2. The CDR3 is made up of 16 amino acids. CDR1 and CDR2 (germline): MGHRA, YSYEKL. V was clipped by 1 base and J by 4 bases; unmatched bases: 7. Here the CDR3 DNA reads TGCGCCAGCAGCCAAGTAATAAGCGGGGGGGCTTACGAGCAGTACTTC. This translates into CASSQVISGGAYEQYF.

The chain combines TRBV11-3 with TRBJ1-2, with a tentative D call TRBD1 (6 bases). Germline lookup yields CDR1 SGHNT and CDR2 YENEEA. This CDR3 comprises 16 residues. V was shortened by 5 bases and J by 0 bases, with 16 bases between the two germline ends. The CDR3 DNA reads as TGTGCCAGCAGCCGGGACACCTCACTAGCTAACTATGGCTACACCTTC. As protein: CASSRDTSLANYGYTF.

The rearrangement links TRBV4-3 to TRBJ1-1; 8 bases agree with TRBD1. The CDR3 is 19 residues long. The germline V gene has CDR1 LGHNA and CDR2 YSLEER. The V and J ends lost 3 bases and 1 base, in that order; junction bases with no gene match: 16. CDR3 amino acids: CASSQAPVLRTGKNTEAFF. In DNA, the CDR3 is TGCGCCAGCAGCCAGGCACCTGTATTGAGGACAGGGAAGAACACTGAAGCTTTCTTT.

This clone has more than one count but fewer than ten. This chain links TRBV5-1 with TRBJ1-6, with D possibly being TRBD1 (5 bases). Trimming stripped 4 bases from V and 10 bases from J, with 15 bases between. Germline CDR1 SGHRS, CDR2 YFSETQ. The CDR3 length is 14 residues. This CDR3 is CASSPEAGPSPLHF. CDR3 coding DNA: TGCGCCAGCAGCCCGGAGGCAGGGCCCTCACCCCTCCACTTT.

The CDR3 nucleotides are TGTGCCACTAACAAGGCGGGGACTAGCAATCAGCCCCAGCATTTT. This codes for CATNKAGTSNQPQHF. This chain joins TRBV19 and TRBJ1-5, with a possible D match to TRBD1 (5 bases). The CDR3 has 15 residues. V was trimmed by 10 bases and J by 0 bases, leaving 16 bases between them. Germline CDR1 reads LNHDA; CDR2 reads SQIVND (reference sequence).

The rearrangement joins TRBV6-1 to TRBJ1-6; D possibly corresponds to TRBD1 (6 bases). The CDR3 extends over 18 amino acids. The germline V and J ends were trimmed by 4 bases and 0 bases, with 16 bases remaining between them. Germline assignment: CDR1 MNHNS and CDR2 SASEGT. CDR3 sequence: CASSANRVRSSYNSPLHF. For the CDR3, the DNA is TGTGCCAGCAGTGCAAACAGGGTCCGGAGCTCCTATAATTCACCCCTCCACTTT.

The J gene is TRBJ1-2, the V gene TRBV27; D not certain. Germline V gene lookup returns CDR1 MNHEY and CDR2 SMNVEV (reference sequence). Trimming took 4 bases from V and 4 from J, leaving 10 bases between them. The CDR3 is made up of 13 amino acids. The chain's CDR3 is CASSSRETYGYTF. Here the CDR3 DNA reads TGTGCCAGCAGTTCTCGGGAGACCTATGGCTACACCTTC.

This chain links TRBV2 with TRBJ1-1; no reliable D call. The CDR3 is 15 amino acids. Germline assignment: CDR1 SNHLY and CDR2 FYNNEI. With 7 bases removed from V and 5 bases from J, the gap between germline ends came to 20 bases. DNA of the CDR3: TGTGCCAGCAAAAGGCGGGCCGCCGACGGGACTGAAGCTTTCTTT. Protein product: CASKRRAADGTEAFF.

The chain joins TRBV10-3 to TRBJ1-5, with TRBD1 identical over 10 bases. The CDR3 has 18 residues. With 5 bases clipped from V and 2 bases from J, the junction kept 12 bases outside the gene matches. CDR1 ENHRY and CDR2 SYGVKD come from the germline V gene. CDR3 amino acids: CAISPGQGSSAGNQPQHF. Written as DNA, the CDR3 is TGTGCCATCAGTCCGGGACAGGGGTCGTCTGCGGGCAATCAGCCCCAGCATTTT.

The V and J genes are TRBV10-3 and TRBJ1-2; D is undetermined. CDR3 length: 14 residues. V was clipped by 2 bases and J by 2 bases, with 9 bases between them. Germline CDR1 ENHRY, CDR2 SYGVKD. CDR3: CAISEDRLNYGYTF. In nucleotides, the CDR3 is TGTGCCATCAGTGAGGATAGGCTAAACTATGGCTACACCTTC.

The rearrangement joins TRBV10-3 to TRBJ1-1, with D perhaps matching TRBD1 (6 bases). Germline CDR1 is ENHRY and CDR2 is SYGVKD. CDR3 length equals 14 residues. V shed 4 bases and J shed 3 bases, with 12 bases lying between them. CDR3 loop: CAISGIQGYTEAFF. CDR3 in DNA: TGTGCCATCAGTGGGATACAGGGTTACACTGAAGCTTTCTTT.

The table lists this clone with a few counts. The chain links TRBV2 to TRBJ2-5; no clear D. Trimming pared 2 bases from V and 3 bases from J, leaving 1 base between. The V gene's germline CDR1 is SNHLY and CDR2 FYNNEI. The CDR3 runs 11 residues. The CDR3, as DNA: TGTGCCAGCAGTGAAAAAGAGACCCAGTACTTC. Its protein product is CASSEKETQYF.

V and J are TRBV11-2 and TRBJ2-3, with a possible D match to TRBD1 (6 bases). There are 14 residues in the CDR3. V was shortened by 5 bases and J by 4 bases, with 13 bases between the two germline ends. The germline CDR1 and CDR2 sequences are SGHAT and FQNNGV. The CDR3 coding sequence is TGTGCCAGCAGCCGACAGGACCTTTCAGATACGCAGTATTTT. Amino acids: CASSRQDLSDTQYF.

The chain links TRBV7-8 to TRBJ2-3; weak D call: TRBD2 (5 bases). Looked up from germline, CDR1 is SGHVS and CDR2 is FQNEAQ. Between the trimmed V and J ends, which lost 5 bases and 5 bases, there was a span of 8 bases. This CDR3 is 12 amino acids long. DNA for the CDR3: TGTGCCAGCAGCCGAGAGGGAGATACGCAGTATTTT. Translation: CASSREGDTQYF. The full variable domain, with the rest looked up from reference TRBV7-8 and TRBJ2-3, is GAGVSQSPRYKVAKRGQDVALRCDPISGHVSLFWYQQALGQGPEFLTYFQNEAQLDKSGLPSDRFFAERPEGSVSTLKIQRTQQEDSAVYLCASSREGDTQYFGPGTRLTVL.

The chain has TRBV7-6 and TRBJ2-1; TRBD2 aligns across 9 bases. This CDR3 spans 15 amino acids. CDR1 and CDR2 (germline): SGHVS, FNYEAQ. The junction had 4 bases not matched to a gene; V was cut back by 1 base and J by 6 bases. DNA of the CDR3: TGTGCCAGCAGCTTAGGGCTAGCGGGGAGCAATGAGCAGTTCTTC. Translation gives CASSLGLAGSNEQFF.

The chain joins TRBV18 to TRBJ2-7; a possible D gene is TRBD1 (6 bases). The CDR3 is made up of 14 amino acids. V lost 6 bases and J 3 bases, leaving 15 bases between the germline ends. Per the germline V gene, CDR1 is KGHSH and CDR2 is LQKENI. This chain's CDR3 is CASSQTGTLYEQYF. CDR3 DNA: TGTGCCAGCTCCCAAACCGGGACACTCTACGAGCAGTACTTC.

The gene calls are TRBV5-1 and TRBJ1-2, with D maybe TRBD1 (5 bases). The CDR3 length is 15 residues. Between the trimmed V and J ends, which lost 0 bases and 8 bases, there was a span of 17 bases. CDR1 is SGHRS and CDR2 is YFSETQ in the germline V gene. Here the CDR3 DNA reads TGCGCCAGCAGCTTGGGGCACCGGGACGGGGCGGGCTACACCTTC. This encodes CASSLGHRDGAGYTF.

The chain recombines TRBV7-9 with TRBJ1-1; 7 bases match TRBD1. This CDR3 is built from 14 residues. Germline assignment: CDR1 SEHNR and CDR2 FQNEAQ (reference sequence). Losses at the gene ends were 7 bases for V and 1 base for J; bases not matched to a gene: 6. CDR3 DNA sequence: TGTGCCAGCATACCTACAGGGGAGAACACTGAAGCTTTCTTT. It codes for CASIPTGENTEAFF.

This clone appeared a single time. The chain combines TRBV7-9 with TRBJ1-1; perhaps TRBD1 as D (5 bases). CDR1 is SEHNR, CDR2 FQNEAQ, per germline (reference sequence). V gave up 5 bases and J gave up 4 bases, with 23 bases separating them. The CDR3 has 17 amino acids. The CDR3 bases are TGTGCCAGCAGCCGAAACCCAATCAGCCTTGGGGGCACTGAAGCTTTCTTT. Amino acid sequence: CASSRNPISLGGTEAFF.

The rearrangement uses TRBV2 and TRBJ1-4; TRBD1 aligns across 7 bases. V dropped 6 bases and J dropped 8; count of bases not matched to a gene: 3. Looked up from germline, CDR1 is SNHLY and CDR2 is FYNNEI. CDR3 length: 12 residues. The CDR3 is CASSGTDEKLFF. DNA for the CDR3: TGTGCCAGCAGCGGGACAGACGAAAAACTGTTTTTT. The whole variable domain, remainder taken from reference TRBV2 and TRBJ1-4, is EPEVTQTPSHQVTQMGQEVILRCVPISNHLYFYWYRQILGQKVEFLVSFYNNEISEKSEIFDDQFSVERPDGSNFTLKIRSTKLEDSAMYFCASSGTDEKLFFGSGTQLSVL.

V usage is TRBV9 and J usage is TRBJ1-6; possibly TRBD1 for D (6 bases). The CDR3 is 16 residues long. Germline lookup yields CDR1 SGDLS and CDR2 YYNGEE. Trimming removed 1 base from V and 7 bases from J, with 15 bases in between. The CDR3, as DNA: TGTGCCAGCAGCGTAAGTTTGGCAGGGGAAAATTCACCCCTCCACTTT. Translating it yields CASSVSLAGENSPLHF.

Turning to this clone: At one boundary the junction diverges from the germline segment, which might be a read error. The chain combines TRBV7-2 with TRBJ2-1; tentative D call: TRBD2 (6 bases). Per the germline V gene, CDR1 is SGHTA and CDR2 is FQGNSA. The CDR3 length is 12 residues. The CDR3 reads CASSAGYSEQFF. In DNA, the CDR3 is TGTGCCAGCAGCGCGGGATACAGTGAGCAGTTCTTC.